This entry lists 18 T cell receptor beta chains sequenced from one sample in a study of T cell repertoires in aging, cancer and after chemotherapy. TCR beta rearrangements were amplified from peripheral blood genomic DNA. TRB rearrangements spanning V, D and J were amplified using mixed TRB-A/B primers. TCRdb passed the multiplex PCR reads through MiXCR, listing each CDR3 protein once. The sample shows some 1,600 distinct CDR3 sequences, around 22% of them seen only once. Sequences were obtained from blood. These receptors originate from a human donor with a solid tumor.

By sample fraction, this clonotype is large (0.1 to 1%). The chain has TRBV6-2 or TRBV6-3 and TRBJ2-1; 8 bases fit TRBD1. V lost 6 bases and J lost 5; bases outside the gene matches: 9. The CDR3 extends over 15 amino acids. Germline V gene lookup returns CDR1 MNHEY and CDR2 SVGEGT. DNA of the CDR3: TGTGCCAGCAGCTTAACAGGGGGACGTAACAATGAGCAGTTCTTC. It is translated as CASSLTGGRNNEQFF.

In this sample, this clonotype is medium-sized. The gene calls are TRBV6-5 and TRBJ1-1; TRBD1 is a possible D gene (5 bases). This CDR3 has 16 amino acids. The germline V gene encodes CDR1 MNHEY and CDR2 SVGAGI. Trimming shortened V by 4 bases and J by 4 bases, and 19 bases separated the two germline ends. CDR3 coding DNA: TGTGCCAGCAGTTCACCGGGGCCCCAAGCGAGCACTGAAGCTTTCTTT. As protein: CASSSPGPQASTEAFF.

This chain joins TRBV20-1 and TRBJ1-5; weak D call: TRBD1 (6 bases). The CDR3 runs 15 residues. From germline, CDR1 is DFQATT and CDR2 SNEGSKA (reference sequence). Between the trimmed V and J ends, which lost 3 bases and 7 bases, there was a span of 19 bases. This CDR3 reads CSASAGARGGQPQHF. The CDR3 coding sequence is TGCAGTGCTAGTGCCGGGGCCAGGGGCGGCCAGCCCCAGCATTTT.

This clonotype was observed a few times. The chain uses TRBV28 and TRBJ1-2; 8 bases fit TRBD1. Germline V lookup: CDR1 MDHEN, CDR2 SYDVKM. V was clipped by 6 bases and J by 7 bases; unmatched bases: 10. CDR3 length: 14 residues. CDR3 DNA: TGTGCCAGCAGAGGACAGGGAAGAAGAGGTGGCTACACCTTC. It specifies CASRGQGRRGGYTF.

As to this clonotype: This clone may be a read error of a much larger clone one base away. V gene TRBV12-3 or TRBV12-4 combines with J gene TRBJ1-1; the D is unclear. This CDR3 is 14 amino acids long. The CDR3, as DNA: TGTGCCAGCAGTTTAACACGAATGAACACTAAAGCTTTCTTT. As protein: CASSLTRMNTKAFF.

This clonotype is judged medium-sized. The chain carries TRBV5-6 and TRBJ2-1, with 12 bases lining up with TRBD2. Germline loops: CDR1 SGHDT, CDR2 YYEEEE. The CDR3 loop spans 12 amino acids. The J segment lost 14 bases and the V segment lost 4 bases, leaving 4 bases of the junction unmatched. This CDR3 is CASSVLAGGEFF. The CDR3 nucleotides are TGTGCCAGCAGCGTACTAGCGGGGGGCGAGTTCTTC.

The chain links TRBV24-1 to TRBJ1-4; 8 nucleotides line up with TRBD1. There are 16 residues in the CDR3. In germline, CDR1 is KGHDR, CDR2 SFDVKD. V dropped 3 bases and J dropped 8; count of bases not matched to a gene: 10. Here the CDR3 reads CATSDASGGVSEKLFF. DNA for the CDR3: TGTGCCACCAGTGATGCCTCAGGGGGCGTTTCCGAAAAACTGTTTTTT.

Concerning this clonotype itself: Its ends do not fully match the called genes, so a read error is possible. CDR3 DNA: TGCAGTGCTAGAGACCCTTTAACCTGGACAGCGGCGGCACAAACGTTC. Protein product: CSARDPLTWTAAAQTF. V usage is TRBV20-1 and J usage is TRBJ2-4, with a weak D call TRBD1 (6 bases). The V gene's germline CDR1 is DFQATT and CDR2 SNEGSKA (reference sequence). The CDR3 has 16 amino acids.

The chain employs TRBV19 and TRBJ2-1, with unresolved D. V was shortened by 2 bases and J by 4 bases, with 15 bases between the two germline ends. The CDR3 loop spans 16 amino acids. The V gene's germline CDR1 is LNHDA and CDR2 SQIVND (reference sequence). CDR3 bases: TGTGCCAGTAGTATAATGGGAACTCCTTTATACAATGAGCAGTTCTTC. Its translation is CASSIMGTPLYNEQFF.

Judged by abundance, this clonotype is large (0.1 to 1%). The chain is built from TRBV19 and TRBJ2-3; 10 positions match TRBD1. This CDR3 has 16 amino acids. Germline V lookup: CDR1 LNHDA, CDR2 SQIVND (reference sequence). V dropped 4 bases and J dropped 1; count of bases not matched to a gene: 5. CDR3 bases: TGTGCCAGTAGTAGCGACAGGGGGCAAGGCACAGATACGCAGTATTTT. This gives the protein CASSSDRGQGTDTQYF. The variable domain in full, completed from reference TRBV19 and TRBJ2-3, reads DGGITQSPKYLFRKEGQNVTLSCEQNLNHDAMYWYRQDPGQGLRLIYYSQIVNDFQKGDIAEGYSVSREKKESFPLTVTSAQKNPTAFYLCASSSDRGQGTDTQYFGPGTRLTVL.

This clonotype rates as medium-sized. The chain is built from TRBV5-3 and TRBJ2-7, with unresolved D. TRBV5-3 is assigned to the ORF class and has an uncertain function. The CDR3 contains 12 residues. Trimming took off 3 bases at V and 0 bases at J, with 4 bases between the two ends. The CDR3 bases are TGTGCCAGAAGCTGTAGCTCCTACGAGCAGTACTTC. Amino acids: CARSCSSYEQYF.

The chain joins TRBV29-1 to TRBJ1-2; D is undetermined. The CDR3 contains 10 residues. Deletions cut 6 bases from V and 8 bases from J, with 10 bases between. Germline V CDR1 and CDR2: SQVTM, ANQGSEA. The CDR3 spells CSVVPGGYTF. The CDR3 coding sequence is TGCAGCGTGGTACCGGGAGGCTACACCTTC.

In this sample, this clonotype turned up a few times. V and J are TRBV20-1 and TRBJ2-7; a weak D match, TRBD2 (5 bases). CDR3 length: 14 residues. Trimming took off 2 bases at V and 4 bases at J, with 15 bases between the two ends. CDR1 is DFQATT and CDR2 is SNEGSKA in the germline V gene (reference sequence). The CDR3 DNA is TGCAGTGCTAGATCCCCCAGCGGAGAATACGAGCAGTACTTC. This encodes CSARSPSGEYEQYF.

The rearrangement joins TRBV6-5 to TRBJ1-3; weak D call: TRBD1 (5 bases). The CDR3 loop spans 15 amino acids. Germline V gene sequence: CDR1 MNHEY, CDR2 SVGAGI. The germline V and J ends were trimmed by 4 bases and 7 bases, with 17 bases remaining between them. The CDR3 here is CASSFGTALRNTIYF. Written as DNA, the CDR3 is TGTGCCAGCAGTTTCGGGACCGCGCTTCGGAACACCATATATTTT.

This clonotype is classed as medium-sized. The chain couples TRBV12-3 or TRBV12-4 to TRBJ1-5; 7 positions match TRBD1. V shed 8 bases, J shed 5 bases, and the junction held 6 bases outside the gene matches. CDR3 size: 13 residues. CDR3 DNA sequence: TGTGCCAGCCGACAGGGTTTTGATCAGCCCCAGCATTTT. Amino acid sequence: CASRQGFDQPQHF.

Relative to its sample, this clonotype is medium-sized. The J gene is TRBJ2-3, the V gene TRBV20-1; D gene uncertain. CDR1 DFQATT and CDR2 SNEGSKA come from the germline V gene (reference sequence). The CDR3 runs 13 residues. Trimming took 4 bases from V and 0 from J, leaving 8 bases between them. The CDR3 spells CSAKIGSTDTQYF. The CDR3 bases are TGCAGTGCTAAGATCGGTAGCACAGATACGCAGTATTTT.

This clonotype was detected only a few times. The CDR3 reads CASSLAWTENTEAFF. The CDR3 DNA follows: TGTGCCAGCAGTTTAGCGTGGACAGAGAACACTGAAGCTTTCTTT. V usage is TRBV12-3 or TRBV12-4 and J usage is TRBJ1-1, with D perhaps TRBD1 (6 bases). Trimming shortened V by 0 bases and J by 1 base, and 9 bases separated the two germline ends. The CDR3 is 15 amino acids.

By share, this clonotype counts as large. This chain joins TRBV10-3 and TRBJ2-5, with 10 bases fitting TRBD2. V lost 8 bases to trimming and J lost 7 bases; unmatched junction nucleotides: 10. Germline CDR1 is ENHRY and CDR2 is SYGVKD. There are 14 residues in the CDR3. CDR3 sequence reads: CAISGLAPSGTQYF. The CDR3 region has the DNA TGTGCCATCTCGGGACTAGCGCCTTCCGGGACCCAGTACTTC.